These T cell receptor beta chains were read from a single sample in a study of blood T cell repertoires in COVID-19. Measured with immunoSEQ multiplex PCR; TCRdb has only the in-frame clones, and not every one. This table holds roughly 100,000 clones, 70% to 90% found once. Sequences were obtained from peripheral blood. Source of these receptors: a woman aged 55-75 years with acute or convalescent COVID-19. CDR3s include the opening cysteine and the closing phenylalanine or tryptophan. Each record gives: V gene, J gene, D gene, clone size, CDR3 DNA, CDR3 protein. The D gene is left open where the match is weak. Some rows mark clone size as missing; the rest say once, few, many or name a class of expanded clone.

>TRBV6-5|TRBJ1-5|NA|NA
TGTGCCAGCAGTTCAATCTCTACAGGGCGGGATCAGCCCCAGCATTTT
CASSSISTGRDQPQHF
>TRBV28|TRBJ2-1|NA|NA
TGTGCCAGCAGGCAGCCGCGGGTGAGCTCCTACAATGAGCAGTTCTTC
CASRQPRVSSYNEQFF
>TRBV30|TRBJ1-4|NA|NA
TGTGCCTGGAGCCGGGAGAATGAAAAACTGTTTTTT
CAWSRENEKLFF
>TRBV5-5|TRBJ2-5|NA|NA
TGTGCCAGCAGCTTCGGGCGCTTCGGGGGGCAGGGAGAGACCCAGTACTTC
CASSFGRFGGQGETQYF
>TRBV9|TRBJ1-2|NA|NA
TGTGCCAGCAGCGTAGATATAGGGGACTATGGCTACACCTTC
CASSVDIGDYGYTF
>TRBV3-1/TRBV3-2|TRBJ1-2|TRBD1|NA
TGTGCCAGCAGCCAAGCCCCGGGGACAGGGCATGGCTACACCTTC
CASSQAPGTGHGYTF
>TRBV3-1/TRBV3-2|TRBJ1-5|NA|NA
TGTGCCAGCAGCCAGGACAGCCTTAGCAATCAGCCCCAGCATTTT
CASSQDSLSNQPQHF
>TRBV6-1|TRBJ1-5|NA|NA
TGTGCCACCCTACAGGGAGGCAATCAGCCCCAGCATTTT
CATLQGGNQPQHF
>TRBV9|TRBJ1-1|NA|NA
TGTGCCAGCAGCGTAGGGATGACAATGAACACTGAAGCTTTCTTT
CASSVGMTMNTEAFF
>TRBV5-5|TRBJ1-5|NA|NA
TGTGCCAGCAGCTTGTCGGGTGGGAATCAGCCCCAGCATTTT
CASSLSGGNQPQHF
>TRBV24-1|TRBJ1-2|NA|few
TGTGCCACCAGTCCCGCCTGGGGGGGTGGCTACACCTTC
CATSPAWGGGYTF
>TRBV13|TRBJ1-1|NA|NA
TGTGCCAGCGGCACAAATCTGGACACTGAAGCTTTCTTT
CASGTNLDTEAFF
>TRBV4-2|TRBJ2-2|TRBD2|NA
TGTGCCAGCAGCCAAAATTCCTTGACTAGCGGGAGAGCCGGTCCGAACACCGGGGAGCTGTTTTTT
CASSQNSLTSGRAGPNTGELFF
>TRBV28|TRBJ2-7|TRBD2|NA
TGTGCCAGCAGCCCCGGAGGGCGGGAGAAGAGACACGAGCAGTACTTC
CASSPGGREKRHEQYF
>TRBV11-2|TRBJ2-7|NA|NA
TGTGCCAGCAGCTTCAGGGGAGGGGAACGCTCCTACGAGCAGTACTTC
CASSFRGGERSYEQYF
>TRBV24-1|TRBJ1-2|NA|NA
TGTGCCACCAGTAATTCGGGGGATGGCTACACCTTC
CATSNSGDGYTF
>TRBV3-1/TRBV3-2|TRBJ2-7|TRBD2|once
TGTGCCAGCAGCCAACCGGGACTATCCTACGAGCAGTACTTC
CASSQPGLSYEQYF